This TCR beta chain was profiled in a study of OX40 agonist ivuxolimab in advanced cancers. This CDR3 contains 15 residues. V was pared by 4 bases and J by 8 bases, with 18 bases between. Looked up from germline, CDR1 is SGHRS and CDR2 is YFSETQ. Method: immunoSEQ multiplex PCR; TCRdb's copy keeps in-frame clones and lacks some. The data contain some 70,000 clones, 70% to 90% of them singletons. This receptor was taken from an adult with an advanced solid tumor such as melanoma, head and neck, liver or kidney cancer. Material: CD4+ or CD8+ T cells sorted from blood, obtained in a trial of the OX40 agonist ivuxolimab. V usage is TRBV5-1 and J usage is TRBJ1-4; possible D gene TRBD1, 5 bases. The CDR3 loop reads CASSGPRGAGEKLFF. The CDR3 DNA follows: TGCGCCAGCAGCGGTCCACGTGGGGCAGGGGAAAAACTGTTTTTT.